This entry concerns a single TCR beta chain. Its antigen is currently unknown. A read error may produce the germline difference seen at one junction end. This record comes from a study of CD8+CD57+ T cells in acquired aplastic anemia. The wider study: Quantities of DNA derived from sorted CD4+ and CD8+ cells averaged around 3 ug. Healthy donors had, on average, about 10.8 million reads for their CD4+ cells. Findings and caveats of the study: Overlapping CD8+ CDR3 repertoires of patients and controls contained approximately 28 shared sequences.

The CDR3 has 15 residues. Profiling of TCR beta VDJ combinations and CDR3 sequences used genomic DNA as template. TCRdb re-derived calls from the reads in MiXCR, one entry per CDR3 protein. The sample consists of about 400,000 distinct CDR3 sequences, just under 70% of them appearing once. The sequenced sample consisted of sorted CD4+, CD8+, or CD8+CD57+ T cells (not recorded which) from PBMCs. This rearrangement joins TRBV12-3 or TRBV12-4 to TRBJ2-5; perhaps TRBD2 as D (6 bases). The sequence was obtained from a human donor in good health, serving as a control. In DNA form, the CDR3 reads TGTGCCAGCAGTATAGCGGCGGCCATAGGGGAGACCCAGTACTTC. The encoded protein is CASSIAAAIGETQYF.